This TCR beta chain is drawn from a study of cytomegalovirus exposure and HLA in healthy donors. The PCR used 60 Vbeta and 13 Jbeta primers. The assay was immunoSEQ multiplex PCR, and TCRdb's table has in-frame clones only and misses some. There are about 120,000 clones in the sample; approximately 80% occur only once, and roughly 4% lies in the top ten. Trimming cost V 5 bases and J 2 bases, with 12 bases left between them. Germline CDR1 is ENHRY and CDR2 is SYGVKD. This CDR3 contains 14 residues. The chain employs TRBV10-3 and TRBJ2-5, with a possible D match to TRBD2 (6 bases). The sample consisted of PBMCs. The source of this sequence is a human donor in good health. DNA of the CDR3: TGTGCCATCAGTCCTTTAGCGGTTCAAGAGACCCAGTACTTC. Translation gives CAISPLAVQETQYF.